One T cell receptor (beta chain) is described in this entry. Random hexamers were used to reverse transcribe about 0.45 to 1 ug of RNA. Each CDR3 protein is one row after TCRdb ran MiXCR on the immunoSEQ multiplex PCR reads. Among around 150,000 distinct CDR3 sequences listed, more than 90% were seen once. Per the germline V gene, CDR1 is MGHRA and CDR2 is YSYEKL. V gave up 1 base and J gave up 12 bases; unmatched junction bases: 6. CDR3 length: 13 residues. The sample comes from a study of CD8 T cells in Susac syndrome. Sequencing of TCR beta was undertaken in CD8+ and CD4+ T cells derived from blood.

The sequencing sample was made of CD4+ T cells from PBMCs. This chain joins TRBV4-1 and TRBJ2-1, with TRBD2 identical over 7 bases. The sequence came from a human donor in good health. The CDR3 DNA follows: TGCGCCAGCAGCCAAGTGGGAGGGAAAGTGCAGTTCTTC. Translating it yields CASSQVGGKVQFF.